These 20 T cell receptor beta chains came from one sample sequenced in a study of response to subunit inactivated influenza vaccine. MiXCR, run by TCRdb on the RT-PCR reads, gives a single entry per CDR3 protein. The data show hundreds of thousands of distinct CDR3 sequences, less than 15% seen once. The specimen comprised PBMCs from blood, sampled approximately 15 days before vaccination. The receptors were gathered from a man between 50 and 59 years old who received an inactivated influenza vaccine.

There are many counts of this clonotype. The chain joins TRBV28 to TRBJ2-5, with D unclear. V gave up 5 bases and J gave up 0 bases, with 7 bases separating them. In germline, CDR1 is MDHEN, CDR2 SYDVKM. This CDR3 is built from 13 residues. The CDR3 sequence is CASSDLDQETQYF. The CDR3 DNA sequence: TGTGCCAGCAGTGACCTCGACCAAGAGACCCAGTACTTC.

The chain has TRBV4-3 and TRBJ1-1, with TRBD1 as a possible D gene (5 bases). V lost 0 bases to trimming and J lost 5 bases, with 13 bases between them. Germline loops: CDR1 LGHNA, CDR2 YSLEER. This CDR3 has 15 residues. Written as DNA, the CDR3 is TGCGCCAGCAGCCAAGATAACTGGGGGGGGACTGAAGCTTTCTTT. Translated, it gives CASSQDNWGGTEAFF.

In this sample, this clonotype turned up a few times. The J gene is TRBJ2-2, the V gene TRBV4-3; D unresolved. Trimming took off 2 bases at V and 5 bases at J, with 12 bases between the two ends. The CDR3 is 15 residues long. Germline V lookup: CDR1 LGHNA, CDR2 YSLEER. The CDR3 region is CASSQRHPSTGELFF. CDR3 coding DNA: TGCGCCAGCAGCCAAAGGCACCCAAGTACCGGGGAGCTGTTTTTT.

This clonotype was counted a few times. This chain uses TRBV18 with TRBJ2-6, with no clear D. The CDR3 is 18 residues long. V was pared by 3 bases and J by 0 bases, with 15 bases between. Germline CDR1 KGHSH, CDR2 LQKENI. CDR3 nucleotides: TGTGCCAGCTCACCGGAGTTCTGGGGAAGCTCTGGGGCCAACGTCCTGACTTTC. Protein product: CASSPEFWGSSGANVLTF.

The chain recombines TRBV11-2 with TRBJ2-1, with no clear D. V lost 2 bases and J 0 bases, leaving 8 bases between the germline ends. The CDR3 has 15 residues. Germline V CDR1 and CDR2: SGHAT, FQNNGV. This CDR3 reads CASSLRALSYNEQFF. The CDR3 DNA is TGTGCCAGCAGCTTACGAGCTCTCTCCTACAATGAGCAGTTCTTC.

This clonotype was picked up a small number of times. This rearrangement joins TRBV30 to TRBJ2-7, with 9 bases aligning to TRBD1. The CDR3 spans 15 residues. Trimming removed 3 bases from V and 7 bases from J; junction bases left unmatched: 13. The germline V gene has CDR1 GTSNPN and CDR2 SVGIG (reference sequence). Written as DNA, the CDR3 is TGTGCCTGGAGGGGCTCCGGGACAGGGCATCGAGAGCAGTACTTC. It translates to CAWRGSGTGHREQYF.

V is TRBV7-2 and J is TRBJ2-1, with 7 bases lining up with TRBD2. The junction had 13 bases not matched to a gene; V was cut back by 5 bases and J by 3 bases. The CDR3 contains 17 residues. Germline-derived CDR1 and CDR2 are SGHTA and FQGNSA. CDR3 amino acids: CASSIGGGGSFYNEQFF. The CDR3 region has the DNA TGTGCCAGCAGCATAGGCGGTGGCGGGAGTTTCTACAATGAGCAGTTCTTC.

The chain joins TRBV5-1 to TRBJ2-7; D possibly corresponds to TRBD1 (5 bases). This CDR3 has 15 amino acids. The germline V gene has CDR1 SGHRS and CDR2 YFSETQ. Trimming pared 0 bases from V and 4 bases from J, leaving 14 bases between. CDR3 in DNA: TGCGCCAGCAGCTTGGACCCTTCGACAGTGTACGAGCAGTACTTC. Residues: CASSLDPSTVYEQYF. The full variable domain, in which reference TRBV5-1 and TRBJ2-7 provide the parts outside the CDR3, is KAGVTQTPRYLIKTRGQQVTLSCSPISGHRSVSWYQQTPGQGLQFLFEYFSETQRNKGNFPGRFSGRQFSNSRSEMNVSTLELGDSALYLCASSLDPSTVYEQYFGPGTRLTVT.

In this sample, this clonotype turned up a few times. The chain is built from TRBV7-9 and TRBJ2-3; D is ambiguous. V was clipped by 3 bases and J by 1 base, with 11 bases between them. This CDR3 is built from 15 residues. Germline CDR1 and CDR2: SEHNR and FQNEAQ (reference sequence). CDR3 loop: CASSLGALGTDTQYF. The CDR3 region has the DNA TGTGCCAGCAGCTTGGGTGCCTTGGGCACAGATACGCAGTATTTT.

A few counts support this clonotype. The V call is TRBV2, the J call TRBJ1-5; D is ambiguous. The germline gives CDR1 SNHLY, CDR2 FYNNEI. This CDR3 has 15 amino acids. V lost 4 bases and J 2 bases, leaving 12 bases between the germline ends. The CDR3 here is CASSAARRGNQPQHF. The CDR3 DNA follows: TGTGCCAGCAGTGCGGCCAGAAGGGGCAATCAGCCCCAGCATTTT.

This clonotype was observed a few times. CDR3 in amino acids: CASSPSAGGADTQYF. The CDR3 DNA is TGTGCCAGCTCACCGTCAGCGGGGGGCGCAGATACGCAGTATTTT. The chain recombines TRBV18 with TRBJ2-3; 9 bases agree with TRBD2. The CDR3 is 15 amino acids. From germline, CDR1 is KGHSH and CDR2 LQKENI. Unmatched junction bases numbered 5, after V lost 3 bases and J lost 4 bases.

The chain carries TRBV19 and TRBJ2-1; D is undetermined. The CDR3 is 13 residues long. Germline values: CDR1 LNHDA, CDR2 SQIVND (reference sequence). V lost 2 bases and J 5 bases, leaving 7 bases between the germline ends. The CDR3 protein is CASSISGNNEQFF. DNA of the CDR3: TGTGCCAGTAGTATATCCGGAAACAATGAGCAGTTCTTC. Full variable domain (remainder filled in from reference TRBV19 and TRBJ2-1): DGGITQSPKYLFRKEGQNVTLSCEQNLNHDAMYWYRQDPGQGLRLIYYSQIVNDFQKGDIAEGYSVSREKKESFPLTVTSAQKNPTAFYLCASSISGNNEQFFGPGTRLTVL.

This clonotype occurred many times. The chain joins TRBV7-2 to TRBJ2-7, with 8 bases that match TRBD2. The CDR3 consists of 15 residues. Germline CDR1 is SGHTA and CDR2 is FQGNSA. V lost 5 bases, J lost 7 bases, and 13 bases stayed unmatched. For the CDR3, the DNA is TGTGCCAGCAGCCCACAAGCGGGAGCCCAGTGGGAGCAGTACTTC. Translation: CASSPQAGAQWEQYF.

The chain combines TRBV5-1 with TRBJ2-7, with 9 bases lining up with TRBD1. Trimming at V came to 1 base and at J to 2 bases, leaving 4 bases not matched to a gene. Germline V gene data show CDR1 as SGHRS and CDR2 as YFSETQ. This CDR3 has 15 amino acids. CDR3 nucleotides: TGCGCCAGCAGCTTGTATGGACAGGGGCCCTACGAGCAGTACTTC. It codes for CASSLYGQGPYEQYF.

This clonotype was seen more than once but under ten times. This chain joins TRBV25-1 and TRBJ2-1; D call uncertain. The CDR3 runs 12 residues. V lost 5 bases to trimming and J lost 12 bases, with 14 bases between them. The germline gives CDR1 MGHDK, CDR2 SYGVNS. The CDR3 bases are TGTGCCAGCAGTAACACCCGGATGAGGCAGTTCTTC. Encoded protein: CASSNTRMRQFF.

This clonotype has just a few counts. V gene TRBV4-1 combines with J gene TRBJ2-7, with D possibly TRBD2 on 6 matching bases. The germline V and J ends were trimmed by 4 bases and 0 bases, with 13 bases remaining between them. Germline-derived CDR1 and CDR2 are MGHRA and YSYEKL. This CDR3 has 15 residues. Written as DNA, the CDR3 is TGCGCCAGCAGCCCCTTCACGGGACTCTCCTACGAGCAGTACTTC. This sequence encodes CASSPFTGLSYEQYF.

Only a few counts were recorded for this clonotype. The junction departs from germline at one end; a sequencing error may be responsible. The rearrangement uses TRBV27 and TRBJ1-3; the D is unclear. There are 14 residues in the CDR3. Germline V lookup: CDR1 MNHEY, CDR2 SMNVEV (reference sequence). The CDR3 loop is CASSPIHYSRPALF. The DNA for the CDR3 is TGTGCCAGCAGTCCCATCCACTACAGCAGACCTGCCCTTTTT.

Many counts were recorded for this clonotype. This CDR3 is CASSDRGETQYF. The DNA of the CDR3 is TGTGCCAGCTCAGACAGGGGGGAGACCCAGTACTTC. V usage is TRBV25-1 and J usage is TRBJ2-5; the match to TRBD1 covers 9 bases. The CDR3 length is 12 residues. The ends lost 8 bases at V and 5 bases at J; junction bases unmatched: 3. Germline CDR1 MGHDK, CDR2 SYGVNS. Combining the CDR3 with reference TRBV25-1 and TRBJ2-5 gives the whole variable domain EADIYQTPRYLVIGTGKKITLECSQTMGHDKMYWYQQDPGMELHLIHYSYGVNSTEKGDLSSESTVSRIRTEHFPLTLESARPSHTSQYLCASSDRGETQYFGPGTRLLVL.

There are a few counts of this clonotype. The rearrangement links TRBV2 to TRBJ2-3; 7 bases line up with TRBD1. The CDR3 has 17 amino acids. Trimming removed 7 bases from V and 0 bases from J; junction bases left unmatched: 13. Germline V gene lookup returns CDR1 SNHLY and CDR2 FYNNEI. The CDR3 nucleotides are TGTGCCAGCACTCTCACAAGGACAGGTTCCAGCACAGATACGCAGTATTTT. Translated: CASTLTRTGSSTDTQYF.

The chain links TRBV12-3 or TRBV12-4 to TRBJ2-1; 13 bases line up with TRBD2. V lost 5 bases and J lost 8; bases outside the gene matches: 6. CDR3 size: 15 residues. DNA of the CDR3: TGTGCCAGCAGTAGACTAGCGGGAGGACCTTATGAGCAGTTCTTC. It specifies CASSRLAGGPYEQFF.